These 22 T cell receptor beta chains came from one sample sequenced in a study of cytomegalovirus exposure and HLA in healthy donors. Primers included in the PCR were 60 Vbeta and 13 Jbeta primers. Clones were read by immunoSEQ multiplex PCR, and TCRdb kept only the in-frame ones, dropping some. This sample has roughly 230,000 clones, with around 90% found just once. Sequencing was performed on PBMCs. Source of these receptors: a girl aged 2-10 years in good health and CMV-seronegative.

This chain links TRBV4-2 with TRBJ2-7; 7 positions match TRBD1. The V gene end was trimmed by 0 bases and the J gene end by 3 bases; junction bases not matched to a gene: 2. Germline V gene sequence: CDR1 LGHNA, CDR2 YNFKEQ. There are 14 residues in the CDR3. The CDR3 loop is CASSQDAGGYEQYF. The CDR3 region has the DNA TGTGCCAGCAGCCAAGATGCAGGGGGCTACGAGCAGTACTTC.

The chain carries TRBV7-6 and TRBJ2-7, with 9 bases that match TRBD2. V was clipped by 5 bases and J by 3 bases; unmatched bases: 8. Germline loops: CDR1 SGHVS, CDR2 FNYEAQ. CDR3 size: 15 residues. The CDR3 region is CASSPLAGQDYEQYF. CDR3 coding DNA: TGTGCCAGCAGCCCTCTAGCGGGGCAGGACTACGAGCAGTACTTC.

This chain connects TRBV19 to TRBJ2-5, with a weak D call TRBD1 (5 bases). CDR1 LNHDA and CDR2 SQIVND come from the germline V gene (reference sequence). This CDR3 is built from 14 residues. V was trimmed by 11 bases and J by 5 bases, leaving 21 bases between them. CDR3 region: CASKLGPLVETQYF. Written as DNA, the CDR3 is TGTGCCTCGAAACTGGGGCCTCTCGTCGAGACCCAGTACTTC.

Here the CDR3 reads CASSQDSGGGEPPPYNEQFF. The CDR3 nucleotides read TGTGCCAGCAGCCAAGATTCGGGCGGGGGGGAACCCCCCCCTTACAATGAGCAGTTCTTC. The chain joins TRBV4-2 to TRBJ2-1; 9 bases map to TRBD2. CDR3 size: 20 residues. Germline V gene data show CDR1 as LGHNA and CDR2 as YNFKEQ. V was clipped by 0 bases and J by 4 bases; unmatched bases: 16.

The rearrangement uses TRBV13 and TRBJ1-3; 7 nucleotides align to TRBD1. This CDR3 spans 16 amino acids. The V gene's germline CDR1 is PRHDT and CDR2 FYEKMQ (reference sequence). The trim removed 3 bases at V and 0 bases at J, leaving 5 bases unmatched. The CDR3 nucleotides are TGTGCCAGCAGCTTCCAGACAGGGAACTCTGGAAACACCATATATTTT. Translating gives CASSFQTGNSGNTIYF.

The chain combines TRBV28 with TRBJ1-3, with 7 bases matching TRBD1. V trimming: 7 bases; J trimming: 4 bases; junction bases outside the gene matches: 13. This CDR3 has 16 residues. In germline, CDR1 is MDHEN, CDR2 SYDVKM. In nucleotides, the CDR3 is TGTGCCAGCATCGCCCCGAGGGGGCAGGGAGGAAACACCATATATTTT. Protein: CASIAPRGQGGNTIYF.

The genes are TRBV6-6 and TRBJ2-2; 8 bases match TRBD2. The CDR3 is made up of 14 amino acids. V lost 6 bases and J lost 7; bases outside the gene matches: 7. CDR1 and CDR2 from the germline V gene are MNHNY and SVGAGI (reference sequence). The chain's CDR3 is CASRGGAGDGELFF. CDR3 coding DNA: TGTGCCAGCAGGGGCGGAGCGGGAGACGGGGAGCTGTTTTTT.

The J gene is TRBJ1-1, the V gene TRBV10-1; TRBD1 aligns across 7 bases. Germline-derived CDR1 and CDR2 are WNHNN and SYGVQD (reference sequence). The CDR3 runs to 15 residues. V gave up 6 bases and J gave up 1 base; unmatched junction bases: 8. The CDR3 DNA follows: TGCGCCAGCAGACGACCGGGACAGAAGAACACTGAAGCTTTCTTT. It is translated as CASRRPGQKNTEAFF.

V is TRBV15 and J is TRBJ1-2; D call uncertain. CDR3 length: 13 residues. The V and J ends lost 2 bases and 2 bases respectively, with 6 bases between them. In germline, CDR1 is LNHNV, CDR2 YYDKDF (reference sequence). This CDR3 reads CATSRHANYGYTF. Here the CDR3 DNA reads TGTGCCACCAGCAGACACGCGAACTATGGCTACACCTTC.

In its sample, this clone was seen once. CDR3 in amino acids: CASSLPMGQGSSYNSPLHF. The CDR3 nucleotides are TGTGCCAGCAGCCTTCCAATGGGACAGGGGAGCTCCTATAATTCACCCCTCCACTTT. The chain recombines TRBV11-2 with TRBJ1-6; TRBD1 matches 10 bases. CDR3 length: 19 amino acids. Per germline, CDR1 SGHAT and CDR2 FQNNGV. The V gene end was trimmed by 5 bases and the J gene end by 0 bases; junction bases not matched to a gene: 10. The full variable domain, its missing parts supplied by reference TRBV11-2 and TRBJ1-6, is EAGVAQSPRYKIIEKRQSVAFWCNPISGHATLYWYQQILGQGPKLLIQFQNNGVVDDSQLPKDRFSAERLKGVDSTLKIQPAKLEDSAVYLCASSLPMGQGSSYNSPLHFGNGTRLTVT.

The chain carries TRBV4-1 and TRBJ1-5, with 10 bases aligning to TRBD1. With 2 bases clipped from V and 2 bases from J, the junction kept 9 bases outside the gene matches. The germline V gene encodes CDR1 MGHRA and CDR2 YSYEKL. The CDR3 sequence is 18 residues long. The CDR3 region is CASSQLPGQGRGNQPQHF. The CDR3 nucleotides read TGCGCCAGCAGCCAACTCCCGGGACAGGGGAGAGGCAATCAGCCCCAGCATTTT.

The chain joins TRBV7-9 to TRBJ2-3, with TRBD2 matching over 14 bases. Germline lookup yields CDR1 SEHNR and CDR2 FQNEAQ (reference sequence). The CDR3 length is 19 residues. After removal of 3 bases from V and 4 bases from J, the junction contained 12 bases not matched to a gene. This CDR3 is CASSFTPGLAGERADTQYF. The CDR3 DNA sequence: TGTGCCAGCAGCTTTACCCCGGGACTAGCGGGAGAAAGAGCAGATACGCAGTATTTT.

The CDR3 nucleotides read TGTGCCAGCAGTTTTACTAGCTGGGGCTCCTACGAGCAGTACTTC. It encodes CASSFTSWGSYEQYF. V gene TRBV6-5 combines with J gene TRBJ2-7; tentatively, D is TRBD2 (6 bases). Trimming pared 4 bases from V and 0 bases from J, leaving 13 bases between. This CDR3 spans 15 amino acids. The germline gives CDR1 MNHEY, CDR2 SVGAGI.

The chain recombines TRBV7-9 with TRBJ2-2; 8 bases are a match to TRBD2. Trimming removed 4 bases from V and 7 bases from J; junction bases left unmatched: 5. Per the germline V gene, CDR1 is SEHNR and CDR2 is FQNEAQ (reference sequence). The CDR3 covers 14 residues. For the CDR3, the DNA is TGTGCCAGCAGCTCAGGACTAGCTGTCGGGGAGCTGTTTTTT. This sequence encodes CASSSGLAVGELFF.

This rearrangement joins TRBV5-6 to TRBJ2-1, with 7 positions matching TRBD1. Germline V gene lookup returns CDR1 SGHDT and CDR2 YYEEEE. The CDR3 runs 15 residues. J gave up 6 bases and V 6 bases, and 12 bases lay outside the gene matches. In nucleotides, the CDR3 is TGTGCCAGCACCCAGACAGGGCAGGTGGGCAATGAGCAGTTCTTC. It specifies CASTQTGQVGNEQFF. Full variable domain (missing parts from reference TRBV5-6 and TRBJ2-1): DAGVTQSPTHLIKTRGQQVTLRCSPKSGHDTVSWYQQALGQGPQFIFQYYEEEERQRGNFPDRFSGHQFPNYSSELNVNALLLGDSALYLCASTQTGQVGNEQFFGPGTRLTVL.

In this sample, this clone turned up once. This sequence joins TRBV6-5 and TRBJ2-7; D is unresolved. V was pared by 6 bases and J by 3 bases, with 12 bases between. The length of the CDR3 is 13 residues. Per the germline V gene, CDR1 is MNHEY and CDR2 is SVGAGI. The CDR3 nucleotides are TGTGCCAGCAGACCCCTCGCCAGCTACGAGCAGTACTTC. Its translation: CASRPLASYEQYF.

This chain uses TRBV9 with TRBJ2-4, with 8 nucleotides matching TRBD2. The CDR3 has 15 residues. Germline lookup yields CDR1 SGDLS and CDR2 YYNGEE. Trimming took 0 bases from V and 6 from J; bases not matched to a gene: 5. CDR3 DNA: TGTGCCAGCAGCGTAGGACGGGGGGGCGCAAACATTCAGTACTTC. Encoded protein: CASSVGRGGANIQYF.

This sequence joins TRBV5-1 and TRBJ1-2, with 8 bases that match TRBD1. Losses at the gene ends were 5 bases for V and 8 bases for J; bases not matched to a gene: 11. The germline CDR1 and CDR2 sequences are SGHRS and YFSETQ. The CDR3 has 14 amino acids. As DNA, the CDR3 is TGCGCCAGCAGACCAGGGACAGGTTCTATGGGCTACACCTTC. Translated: CASRPGTGSMGYTF.

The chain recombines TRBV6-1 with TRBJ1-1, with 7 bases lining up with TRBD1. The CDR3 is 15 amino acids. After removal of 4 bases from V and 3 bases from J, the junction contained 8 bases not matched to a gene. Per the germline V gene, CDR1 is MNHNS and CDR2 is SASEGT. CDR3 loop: CASSGPGTDHTEAFF. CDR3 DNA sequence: TGTGCCAGCAGTGGGCCTGGGACAGACCACACTGAAGCTTTCTTT.

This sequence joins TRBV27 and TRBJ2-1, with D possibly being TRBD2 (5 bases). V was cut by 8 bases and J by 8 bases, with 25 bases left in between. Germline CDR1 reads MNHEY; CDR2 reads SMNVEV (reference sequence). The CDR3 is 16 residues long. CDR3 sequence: CASGSRSDWLKDEQFF. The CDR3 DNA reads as TGTGCCAGCGGATCCCGATCGGACTGGCTAAAAGATGAGCAGTTCTTC.

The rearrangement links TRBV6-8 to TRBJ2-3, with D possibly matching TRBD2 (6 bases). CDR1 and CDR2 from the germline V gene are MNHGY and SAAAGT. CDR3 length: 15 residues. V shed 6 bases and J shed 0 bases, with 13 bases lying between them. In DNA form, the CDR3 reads TGTGCCAGCAGCCTTAGCGGTGCTAGCACAGATACGCAGTATTTT. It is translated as CASSLSGASTDTQYF.

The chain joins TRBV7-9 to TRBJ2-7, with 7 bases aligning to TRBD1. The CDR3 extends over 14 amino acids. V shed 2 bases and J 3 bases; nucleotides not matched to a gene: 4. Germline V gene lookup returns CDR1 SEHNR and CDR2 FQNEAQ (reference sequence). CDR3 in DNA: TGTGCCAGCAGCTTAACAGGGGTCGGCTACGAGCAGTACTTC. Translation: CASSLTGVGYEQYF. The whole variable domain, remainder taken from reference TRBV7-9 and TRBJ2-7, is DTGVSQNPRHKITKRGQNVTFRCDPISEHNRLYWYRQTLGQGPEFLTYFQNEAQLEKSRLLSDRFSAERPKGSFSTLEIQRTEQGDSAMYLCASSLTGVGYEQYFGPGTRLTVT.